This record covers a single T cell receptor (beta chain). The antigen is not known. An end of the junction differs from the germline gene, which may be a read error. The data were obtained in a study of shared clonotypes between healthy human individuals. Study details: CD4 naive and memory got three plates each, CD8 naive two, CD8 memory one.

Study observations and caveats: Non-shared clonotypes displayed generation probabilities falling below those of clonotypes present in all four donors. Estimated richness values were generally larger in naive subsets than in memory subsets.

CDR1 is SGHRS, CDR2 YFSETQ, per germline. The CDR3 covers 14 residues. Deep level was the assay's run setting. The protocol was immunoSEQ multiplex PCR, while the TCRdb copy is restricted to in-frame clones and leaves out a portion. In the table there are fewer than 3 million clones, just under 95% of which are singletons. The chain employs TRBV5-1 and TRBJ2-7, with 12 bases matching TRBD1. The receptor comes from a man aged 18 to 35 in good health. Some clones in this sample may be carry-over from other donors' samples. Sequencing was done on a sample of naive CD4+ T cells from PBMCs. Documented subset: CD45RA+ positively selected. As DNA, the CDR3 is TGCGCCAGCAAGATTGGGACAGGGGGCGCCAAGGTGGACTTC. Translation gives CASKIGTGGAKVDF.